This T cell receptor (beta chain) was identified in a study of naive and memory T cell subsets. Study observations and caveats: Clonotypes here are unpaired alpha or beta chain sequences. Over 85% of naive TCR sequences appeared only once, unlike memory subsets.

This clonotype was seen only once. Its matching antigen is unknown. Two oligonucleotides, mixed equimolar, formed the beta constant-region primer covering TRBC1 and TRBC2. Via MiXCR, TCRdb re-called the UMI-ligation and nested PCR reads, giving one row per CDR3 protein. Of over 75,000 distinct CDR3 sequences in the sample, roughly 13% are singletons; the top ten hold roughly 0.84%. Cells stained for CD3, CD4, CD8, CD45RA and CD27 were sorted into four subsets. The sequenced sample was central memory CD4+ T cells from blood. This clonotype was sampled from a human donor in good health.

This CDR3 is CASSSETGTQYF. As DNA, the CDR3 is TGTGCCAGCAGCTCAGAAACGGGGACCCAGTACTTC. The chain is built from TRBV11-2 and TRBJ2-5; D ambiguous. The CDR3 runs 12 residues. The germline gives CDR1 SGHAT, CDR2 FQNNGV. The germline V and J ends were trimmed by 4 bases and 7 bases, with 10 bases remaining between them.